This entry lists 10 T cell receptor beta chains sequenced from one sample in a study of long-term antiretroviral therapy in people with HIV. Running of the v3.0 immunoSEQ assay took place at survey level. Using immunoSEQ multiplex PCR, the repertoire was profiled, and TCRdb retains in-frame clones only, with some absent. This sample yields roughly 18,000 clones, of which about 81% are seen a single time; 12% to 15% belongs to the top ten. Material: unsorted PBMCs, obtained 0.3 years after starting antiretroviral therapy. The receptors stem from a woman between 45 and 65 years old with HIV.

The chain uses TRBV2 and TRBJ1-5; D is perhaps TRBD1 (6 bases). V lost 8 bases and J 2 bases, leaving 13 bases between the germline ends. The CDR3 spans 14 residues. The germline V gene has CDR1 SNHLY and CDR2 FYNNEI. In DNA, the CDR3 is TGTGCCAGCGCATCCAGGGGTGGCAATCAGCCCCAGCATTTT. Its translation is CASASRGGNQPQHF. The full variable domain, completed using reference TRBV2 and TRBJ1-5, is EPEVTQTPSHQVTQMGQEVILRCVPISNHLYFYWYRQILGQKVEFLVSFYNNEISEKSEIFDDQFSVERPDGSNFTLKIRSTKLEDSAMYFCASASRGGNQPQHFGDGTRLSIL.

The chain uses TRBV7-3 and TRBJ1-6; maybe TRBD1 (5 bases). The CDR3 has 14 residues. Trimming removed 7 bases from V and 6 bases from J, with 13 bases in between. Germline loops: CDR1 SGHTA, CDR2 FQGTGA. The CDR3 bases are TGTGCCAGCACCATGGGGGGACCTAATTCACCCCTCCACTTT. This sequence encodes CASTMGGPNSPLHF.

This clone has a single count. The V gene is TRBV5-6, the J gene TRBJ2-7; D gene uncertain. This CDR3 region has 15 residues. Germline V gene data show CDR1 as SGHDT and CDR2 as YYEEEE. V gave up 2 bases and J gave up 0 bases, with 12 bases separating them. The CDR3 nucleotides are TGTGCCAGCAGCTTAGTCGGCTATAGCTCCTACGAGCAGTACGTC. Translated: CASSLVGYSSYEQYV.

The chain carries TRBV29-1 and TRBJ1-1; 11 positions match TRBD1. The junction had 2 bases not matched to a gene; V was cut back by 4 bases and J by 1 base. The CDR3 sequence is 14 residues long. Per the germline V gene, CDR1 is SQVTM and CDR2 is ANQGSEA. The chain's CDR3 is CSVGTGGTNTEAFF. The CDR3 DNA sequence: TGCAGCGTTGGGACAGGGGGCACGAACACTGAAGCTTTCTTT.

This clone was seen just once. J is TRBJ2-2 and V is TRBV28, with D possibly TRBD1 on 7 matching bases. This CDR3 contains 15 residues. V shed 4 bases and J shed 4 bases, with 13 bases lying between them. The germline CDR1 and CDR2 sequences are MDHEN and SYDVKM. The CDR3 sequence is CASSWQGGTTGELFF. Here the CDR3 DNA reads TGTGCCAGCAGTTGGCAGGGGGGAACCACCGGGGAGCTGTTTTTT.

J is TRBJ1-1 and V is TRBV6-5; D remains ambiguous. Germline lookup yields CDR1 MNHEY and CDR2 SVGAGI. The length of the CDR3 is 14 residues. The V gene lost 5 bases and the J gene lost 0 bases, with 10 bases spanning the gap. The CDR3 reads CASSDISLNTEAFF. Here the CDR3 DNA reads TGTGCCAGCAGTGACATTAGCTTGAACACTGAAGCTTTCTTT.

This clone appeared a single time. J is TRBJ2-5 and V is TRBV5-1; D is undetermined. The length of the CDR3 is 11 residues. Trimming removed 3 bases at V and 5 bases at J, with 5 bases between. Germline values: CDR1 SGHRS, CDR2 YFSETQ. CDR3 residues: CASSSSETQYF. In DNA form, the CDR3 reads TGCGCCAGCAGCTCTTCTGAGACCCAGTACTTC.

The CDR3 here is CASSSRQDPMENYGYTF. The CDR3 bases are TGTGCCAGCTCATCTCGACAGGACCCTATGGAAAACTATGGCTACACCTTC. This rearrangement joins TRBV18 to TRBJ1-2; D may be TRBD1 (6 bases). V dropped 5 bases and J dropped 2 bases, with 21 bases sitting between them. From germline, CDR1 is KGHSH and CDR2 LQKENI. The CDR3 runs 17 residues.

This chain joins TRBV4-1 and TRBJ2-5, with D uncertain. The V gene lost 0 bases and the J gene lost 5 bases, with 19 bases spanning the gap. Germline-derived CDR1 and CDR2 are MGHRA and YSYEKL. This CDR3 is built from 17 residues. Here the CDR3 reads CASSQEPPTPLGETQYF. DNA of the CDR3: TGCGCCAGCAGCCAAGAACCACCGACCCCCTTAGGGGAGACCCAGTACTTC.

In its sample, this clone is medium-sized. The CDR3 region is CASTSFLKRGAVKNIQYF. CDR3 bases: TGTGCCAGCACCTCGTTCCTCAAGCGGGGGGCGGTCAAAAACATTCAGTACTTC. J is TRBJ2-4 and V is TRBV6-4, with 9 bases matching TRBD2. Unmatched junction bases numbered 16, after V lost 7 bases and J lost 3 bases. The CDR3 sequence is 18 residues long. Germline loops: CDR1 MRHNA, CDR2 SNTAGT.